These T cell receptor beta chains were read from a single sample in a study of T cell repertoires in cytomegalovirus infection. TCRdb ran MiXCR on the reads and lists one entry per CDR3 protein. Found here are some 680,000 distinct CDR3 sequences, roughly a third of them singletons; the top ten hold 2.5% to 3%. The sequenced sample consisted of PBMCs. Receptors were obtained from a human donor in good health (CMV status not recorded). Some clones in this sample may be carry-over from other donors' samples. Each CDR3 is given with its conserved first and last residue. D genes are given only for firm matches. Expanded clones get a size class; other rows say once, few or many, or leave the size out.

v_call	j_call	d_call	clone_size	cdr3_nt	cdr3_aa
TRBV7-9	TRBJ2-1	TRBD2	few	TGTGCCAGCAGCCCCCGACTAGCGGGGAGCTCCTACAATGAGCAGTTCTTC	CASSPRLAGSSYNEQFF
TRBV12-3/TRBV12-4	TRBJ1-6	NA	many	TGTGCCAGCAGTTTATATAATTCACCCCTCCACTTT	CASSLYNSPLHF
TRBV29-1	TRBJ1-2	TRBD1	few	TGCAGCGCCAGGGACAGGACAAACTATGGCTACACCTTC	CSARDRTNYGYTF
TRBV5-1	TRBJ2-5	NA	few	TGCGCCAGCAGCTTGGACGGGGTCCAAGAGACCCAGTACTTC	CASSLDGVQETQYF
TRBV28	TRBJ1-2	NA	few	TGTGCCAGCAGTTTTATAGGCGTAGGGAGAACGAATTATGGCTACACCTTC	CASSFIGVGRTNYGYTF
TRBV28	TRBJ1-1	NA	NA	TGTGCCAGCATTTCCTTGAGCACTGAAGCCTTCTTT	CASISLSTEAFF
TRBV10-2	TRBJ1-6	TRBD1	NA	TGCGCCAGCAGTGAAACCGGACAGGGGGGGAATTCACCCCTCCACTTT	CASSETGQGGNSPLHF
TRBV6-6	TRBJ2-6	NA	few	TGTGCCAGCACCATCATCGGGTCTGGGGCCAACGTCCTGACTTTC	CASTIIGSGANVLTF
TRBV28	TRBJ2-1	TRBD2	NA	TGTGCCAGCAGTTCCTCAAGGACTAGCGCGACCTACAATGAGCAGTTCTTC	CASSSSRTSATYNEQFF
TRBV12-3/TRBV12-4	TRBJ1-1	TRBD1	few	TGTGCCAGCAGCCGCCCCGGGACAGCGAACACTGAAGCTTTCTTT	CASSRPGTANTEAFF
TRBV6-1	TRBJ1-3	NA	NA	TGTGCCAGCAGCGTCCTAGGGGGGAGCTCTGGAAACACCATATATTTT	CASSVLGGSSGNTIYF
TRBV28	TRBJ1-1	NA	NA	TGTGCCAGCAGTTGGTCGGGGCCCACTGAAGCTTTCTTT	CASSWSGPTEAFF
TRBV7-9	TRBJ1-1	TRBD1	NA	TGTGCCAGCAGCCCGGGACAGGGGGGTTTAAGGATGAACACTGAAGCTTTCTTT	CASSPGQGGLRMNTEAFF
TRBV28	TRBJ1-1	NA	few	TGTGCCACATCGCCGGGGTGGGGTGAAGCTTTCTTT	CATSPGWGEAFF
TRBV6-5	TRBJ1-2	TRBD1	NA	TGTGCCAGCAGGACGACAGGGGGAAAGGCGGCGTTTAGGGGCTACACCTTC	CASRTTGGKAAFRGYTF
TRBV7-2	TRBJ1-2	TRBD1	many	TGTGCCAGCAGCTTAGCGGGACAGGGCTATGGCTACACCTTC	CASSLAGQGYGYTF
TRBV5-1	TRBJ1-4	TRBD1	few	TGCGCCAGCAGCCCGGGTGGGACAGGGAAAACGGAAAAACTGTTTTTT	CASSPGGTGKTEKLFF
TRBV5-6	TRBJ2-5	NA	few	TGTGCCAGCAGCAAGGGACTTGGCGAGACCCAGTACTTC	CASSKGLGETQYF
TRBV6-6	TRBJ2-1	NA	NA	TGTGCCAGCATCGGGAACCCTCCCTACAATGAGCAGTTCTTC	CASIGNPPYNEQFF
TRBV29-1	TRBJ1-2	NA	few	TGCAGCGTTGACGGTGCGGAGAGGGTCTATGGCTACACCTTC	CSVDGAERVYGYTF
TRBV12-3/TRBV12-4	TRBJ1-2	NA	NA	TGTGCCAGCAGCCCCCAGGGAACAGATGGCTACACCTTC	CASSPQGTDGYTF
TRBV4-2	TRBJ2-7	NA	few	TGTGCCAGCAGCCAATTTTCGGCCGATCTGTTGGCTGAGGTCCCCTACGAGCAGTACTTC	CASSQFSADLLAEVPYEQYF
TRBV10-3	TRBJ2-3	NA	NA	TGTGCCATCAGTCACCCTGGTCTCGCAGATACGCAGTATTTT	CAISHPGLADTQYF
TRBV7-6	TRBJ2-3	NA	few	TGTGCCAGCAGCTTAATGGGAGTCGCAGATACGCAGTATTTT	CASSLMGVADTQYF
TRBV24-1	TRBJ2-7	NA	NA	TGTGCCACCAGTGATCCGACCCCAGGCAGGGTCTACGAGCAGTACTTC	CATSDPTPGRVYEQYF
TRBV19	TRBJ1-5	TRBD1	few	TGTGCCATTCCGCGGGGACAGAACAATCAGCCCCAGCATTTT	CAIPRGQNNQPQHF
TRBV10-3	TRBJ1-1	TRBD1	NA	TGTGCCGCTCAGGGGGGGCCTGAAGCTTTCTTT	CAAQGGPEAFF
TRBV7-6	TRBJ2-3	NA	NA	TGTGCCAGCAGACCTACCCGAACAGGGAGCTCCACAGATACGCCGTATTTT	CASRPTRTGSSTDTPYF
TRBV20-1	TRBJ1-5	NA	NA	TGCAGTGCTAGAGATTTAGGGCACTGGGATAGCAATCAGCCCCAGCATTTT	CSARDLGHWDSNQPQHF
TRBV4-2	TRBJ2-1	TRBD2	NA	TGTGCCAGCAGCCCCGCTAGCGGGAGGAATGAGCAGTTCTTC	CASSPASGRNEQFF
TRBV29-1	TRBJ1-5	NA	NA	TGCAGCGCCGCAGGGGCAGGTCAGCCCCAGCATTTT	CSAAGAGQPQHF
TRBV27	TRBJ2-7	TRBD2	NA	TGTGCCAGCAGTCTGGGCGGCGGGAGGACTTACTACGAGCAGTACTTC	CASSLGGGRTYYEQYF
TRBV6-5	TRBJ2-5	NA	few	TGTGCCAGCAGTTATGTAACGAAGGGACGGGAGACCCAGTACTTC	CASSYVTKGRETQYF
TRBV6-8	TRBJ1-4	NA	NA	TGTGCCAGCAGTTACGGCTTGAATGAAAAACTGTTTTTT	CASSYGLNEKLFF
TRBV5-6	TRBJ1-5	NA	NA	TGTGCCAGCAGCTTGGCGCCCGTTAGTGGGGGGAATAGCAATCAGCCCCAGCATTTT	CASSLAPVSGGNSNQPQHF
TRBV6-6	TRBJ2-5	NA	once	TGTGCCAGCAGCTCCAGGGATGAGAAAGAGACCCAGTACTTC	CASSSRDEKETQYF
TRBV7-2	TRBJ2-1	NA	NA	TGTGCCAGCAGCAGAAGGCGGGACCGATTCTCCTACAATGAGCAGTTCTTC	CASSRRRDRFSYNEQFF
TRBV24-1	TRBJ1-5	NA	NA	TGTGCCACCTCGTTAGGGAGGGGCACCCAGCATTTT	CATSLGRGTQHF
TRBV25-1	TRBJ1-6	NA	NA	TGTGCCAGCAGTGACGCGGGGCGGCGGCGGCCCCTCCACTTT	CASSDAGRRRPLHF
TRBV6-2/TRBV6-3	TRBJ1-3	NA	few	TGTGCCAGCAGTTACCACCGGCGCAGCGGGACGCCTGGAAACACCATATATTTT	CASSYHRRSGTPGNTIYF
TRBV28	TRBJ2-1	TRBD2	few	TGTGCCAGCAGTCCCGGGACTAGCGGCTTCTATGAGCAGTTCTTC	CASSPGTSGFYEQFF
TRBV20-1	TRBJ2-7	NA	NA	TGCAGTGCTAGACCCGACCATTACGAGCAGTACTTC	CSARPDHYEQYF
TRBV7-9	TRBJ2-3	TRBD2	NA	TGTGCCAGCAGCCCCCGGACTAGCGGGGCGAGGGATACGCAGTATTTT	CASSPRTSGARDTQYF
TRBV11-2	TRBJ2-7	NA	NA	TGTGCCAGCAGCTTAGATTTTGCCAGCTCCTACGAGCAGTACTTC	CASSLDFASSYEQYF
TRBV4-1	TRBJ1-2	NA	NA	TGCGCCAGCAGCCAAGATACGTTGACAGGAACTAACTATGGCTACACCTTC	CASSQDTLTGTNYGYTF
TRBV12-3/TRBV12-4	TRBJ1-6	NA	NA	TGTGCCAGCAGCCGTAATTTGGGGGGGATTAGAAATTCACCCCTCCACTTT	CASSRNLGGIRNSPLHF
TRBV24-1	TRBJ2-5	NA	NA	TGTGCCACCAGTGATTTACCCTGGCGAGGGGAGACCCAGTACTTC	CATSDLPWRGETQYF
TRBV6-6	TRBJ2-1	TRBD2	NA	TGTGCCAGCAGTTACTCCCCCCTACTACTAGCGGGGCAACCCGATGAGCAGTTCTTC	CASSYSPLLLAGQPDEQFF
TRBV6-6	TRBJ2-7	NA	NA	TGTGCCAGCAAATTCCCAGGGCGGTACGAGCAGTACTTC	CASKFPGRYEQYF
TRBV5-4	TRBJ2-1	TRBD2	few	TGTGCCAGCAGCCCTAGCGGGCCCGACTACAATGAGCAGTTCTTC	CASSPSGPDYNEQFF
TRBV28	TRBJ2-7	TRBD2	few	TGTGCCAGCATCCCGGGCGGGAGCTACGAGCAGTACTTC	CASIPGGSYEQYF
TRBV19	TRBJ1-2	TRBD1	NA	TGTGCCAGCCGAAGGCAGGGGGATTCCTATGGCTACACCTTC	CASRRQGDSYGYTF
TRBV10-3	TRBJ1-1	NA	NA	TGTGCAATCAGTGCCCTGATAGACGGCACTGAAGCTTTCTGG	CAISALIDGTEAFW
TRBV19	TRBJ1-1	NA	few	TGTGCCAGTAGTATGGGGGACACCCTGGGAGACACTGAAGCTTTCTTT	CASSMGDTLGDTEAFF
TRBV19	TRBJ1-1	NA	NA	TGTGCCAGTCGAGGGGGTCGTACTGAAGCTTTCTTT	CASRGGRTEAFF
TRBV28	TRBJ1-1	NA	NA	TGTGCCAGCAGGACCTACAGGACTGAAGCTTTCTTT	CASRTYRTEAFF
TRBV5-1	TRBJ2-3	NA	few	TGCGCCAGCAGCTTGCTTACCTCAACACGCACAGATACGCAGTATTTT	CASSLLTSTRTDTQYF
TRBV7-9	TRBJ2-6	NA	NA	TGTGCCAGCAGCTTACCAGGGGCGTCCTCTGGGGCCAACGTCCTGACTTTC	CASSLPGASSGANVLTF
TRBV6-5	TRBJ1-3	NA	NA	TGTGCCAGCAGTTCTCCGAAGGGTTATCGAGGAAACACCATATATTTT	CASSSPKGYRGNTIYF